This record covers a single T cell receptor (beta chain). These data belong to a study of blood T cell repertoires in COVID-19. Individuals aged 18 to 89 years were recruited from around 22 US areas. Self-reported history from a screening survey and questionnaire set each donor's cohort. Donors in Cohort 3 counted as recovered after two negative PCRs, clearance, or symptom resolution. In the original workflow: Counts of nucleated cells, estimated from reference gene primer amplification, were obtained. Measured with immunoSEQ multiplex PCR; TCRdb has only the in-frame clones, and not every one. V, J and clone size derive from that table, while D and trimming were established from the DNA sequence. The sample holds about 480,000 clones, 70% to 90% seen once. The CDR3 extends over 14 amino acids. Germline CDR1 reads LGHDT; CDR2 reads YNNKEL (reference sequence). Trimming shortened V by 3 bases and J by 6 bases, and 15 bases separated the two germline ends.

The clonotype was recovered from a woman aged 40 to 50 who had recovered from COVID-19. Sample: PBMCs or T cells enriched from blood (not recorded which). The V and J genes are TRBV3-1 (or the pseudogene TRBV3-2) and TRBJ2-7; D might be TRBD2 (6 bases). In DNA, the CDR3 is TGTGCCAGCAGCCAGGGGGGTTGGATGCTCGAGCAGTACTTC. Translation gives CASSQGGWMLEQYF.